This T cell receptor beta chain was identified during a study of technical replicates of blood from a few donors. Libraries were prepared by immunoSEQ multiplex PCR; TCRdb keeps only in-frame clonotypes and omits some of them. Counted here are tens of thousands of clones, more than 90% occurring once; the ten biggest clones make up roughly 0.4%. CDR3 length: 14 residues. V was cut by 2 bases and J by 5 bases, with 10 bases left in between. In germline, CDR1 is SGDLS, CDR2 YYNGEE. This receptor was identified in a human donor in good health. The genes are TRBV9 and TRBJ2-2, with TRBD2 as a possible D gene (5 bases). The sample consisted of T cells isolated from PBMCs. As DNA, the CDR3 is TGTGCCAGCAGCGTGAGAACGGGGACCGGGGAGCTGTTTTTT. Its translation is CASSVRTGTGELFF.